This TCR beta chain was retrieved from a study of blood T cells in healthy people across ages. It was with a sample-barcoded 5' primer and a J-beta primer mix that a second PCR of about 6 to 12 cycles was run. Every individual sample yielded 2.5 million or more paired-end reads (each containing CDR3). TCRdb called the 5' RACE reads again in MiXCR, with one record for every CDR3 protein. The top ten hold 35% to 40% of the sample, which has approximately 600,000 distinct CDR3 sequences, about 53% seen once. The V end lost 0 bases, the J end lost 13 bases, and 16 bases lay between the germline ends. This CDR3 comprises 14 residues. CDR1 is MNHNY and CDR2 is SVGAGI in the germline V gene (reference sequence).

This sequence joins TRBV6-6 and TRBJ2-4, with D maybe TRBD2 (5 bases). The source is a man aged 55-75 years in good health. Sequencing was carried out using blood. The CDR3 here is CASSYSASRGEQYF. In nucleotides, the CDR3 is TGTGCCAGCAGTTACTCAGCCTCTCGGGGTGAGCAGTACTTC.